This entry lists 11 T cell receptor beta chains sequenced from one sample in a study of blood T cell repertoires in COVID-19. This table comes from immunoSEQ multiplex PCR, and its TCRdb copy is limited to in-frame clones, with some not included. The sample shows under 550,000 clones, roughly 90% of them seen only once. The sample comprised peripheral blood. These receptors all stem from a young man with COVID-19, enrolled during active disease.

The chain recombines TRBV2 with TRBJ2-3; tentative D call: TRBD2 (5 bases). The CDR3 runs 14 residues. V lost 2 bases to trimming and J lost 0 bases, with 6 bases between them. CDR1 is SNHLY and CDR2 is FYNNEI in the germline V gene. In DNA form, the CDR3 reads TGTGCCAGCAGTGAACTAGCTAGCACAGATACGCAGTATTTT. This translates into CASSELASTDTQYF.

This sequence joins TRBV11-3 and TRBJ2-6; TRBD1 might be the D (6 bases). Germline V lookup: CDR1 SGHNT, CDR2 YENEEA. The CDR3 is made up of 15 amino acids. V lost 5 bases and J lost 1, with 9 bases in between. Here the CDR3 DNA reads TGTGCCAGCAGCAATACAGGGTCTGGGGCCAACGTCCTGACTTTC. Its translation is CASSNTGSGANVLTF.

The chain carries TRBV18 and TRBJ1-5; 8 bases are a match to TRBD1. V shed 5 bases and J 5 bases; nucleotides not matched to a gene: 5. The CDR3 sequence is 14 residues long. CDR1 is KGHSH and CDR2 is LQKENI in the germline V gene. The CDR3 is CASSAQGADQPQHF. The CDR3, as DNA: TGTGCCAGCTCAGCCCAGGGGGCCGATCAGCCCCAGCATTTT.

The CDR3 DNA follows: TGCAGTGCTAGTCCCCGAGGTGGGACCCAGTACTTC. Its translation: CSASPRGGTQYF. The chain is built from TRBV20-1 and TRBJ2-5; no firm D call. Germline loops: CDR1 DFQATT, CDR2 SNEGSKA (reference sequence). Trimming removed 3 bases from V and 7 bases from J, with 12 bases in between. The CDR3 is 12 amino acids.

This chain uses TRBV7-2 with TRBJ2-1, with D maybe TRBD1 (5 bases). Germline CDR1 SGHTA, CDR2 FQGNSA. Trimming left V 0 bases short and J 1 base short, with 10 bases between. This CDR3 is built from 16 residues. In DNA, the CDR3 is TGTGCCAGCAGCTTAGCGAGGACATTGTCCTACAATGAGCAGTTCTTC. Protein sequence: CASSLARTLSYNEQFF.

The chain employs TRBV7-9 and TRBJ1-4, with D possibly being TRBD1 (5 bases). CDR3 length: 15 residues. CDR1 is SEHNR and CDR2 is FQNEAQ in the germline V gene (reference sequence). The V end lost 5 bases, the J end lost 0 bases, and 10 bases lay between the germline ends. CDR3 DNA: TGTGCCAGCAGCCCGGACATAACAACTAATGAAAAACTGTTTTTT. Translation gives CASSPDITTNEKLFF. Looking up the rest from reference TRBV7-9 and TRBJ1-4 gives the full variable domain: DTGVSQNPRHKITKRGQNVTFRCDPISEHNRLYWYRQTLGQGPEFLTYFQNEAQLEKSRLLSDRFSAERPKGSFSTLEIQRTEQGDSAMYLCASSPDITTNEKLFFGSGTQLSVL.

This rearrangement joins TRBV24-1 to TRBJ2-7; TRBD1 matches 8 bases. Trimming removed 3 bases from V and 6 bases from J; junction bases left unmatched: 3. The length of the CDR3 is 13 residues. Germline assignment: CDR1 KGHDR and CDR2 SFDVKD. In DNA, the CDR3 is TGTGCCACCAGTGATCAGGGGGCAGGCGAGCAGTACTTC. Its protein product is CATSDQGAGEQYF.

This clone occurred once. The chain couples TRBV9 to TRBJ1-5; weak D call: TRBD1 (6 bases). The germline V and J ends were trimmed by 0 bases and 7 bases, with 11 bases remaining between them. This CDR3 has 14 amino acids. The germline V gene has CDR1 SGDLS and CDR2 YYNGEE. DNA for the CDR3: TGTGCCAGCAGCGTAGAGGACAGTCGACAGCCCCAGCATTTT. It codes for CASSVEDSRQPQHF.

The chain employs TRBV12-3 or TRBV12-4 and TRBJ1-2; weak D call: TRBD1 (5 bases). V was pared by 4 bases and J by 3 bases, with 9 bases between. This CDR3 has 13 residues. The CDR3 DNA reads TGTGCCAGCAGTTCCACAGGCTACTATGGCTACACCTTC. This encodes CASSSTGYYGYTF.

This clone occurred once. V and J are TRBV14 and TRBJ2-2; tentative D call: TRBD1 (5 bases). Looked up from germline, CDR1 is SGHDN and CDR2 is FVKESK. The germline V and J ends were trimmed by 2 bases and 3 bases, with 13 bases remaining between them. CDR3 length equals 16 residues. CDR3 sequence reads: CASSQIGGQYTGELFF. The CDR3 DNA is TGTGCCAGCAGCCAAATTGGCGGACAATACACCGGGGAGCTGTTTTTT.

CDR3 in amino acids: CASSQDRESTQYF. The CDR3 nucleotides are TGCGCCAGCAGCCAAGATAGGGAGAGCACGCAGTATTTT. This chain connects TRBV4-1 to TRBJ2-3; tentative D call: TRBD2 (5 bases). CDR3 length: 13 amino acids. Trimming stripped 0 bases from V and 9 bases from J, with 10 bases between. Germline V gene sequence: CDR1 MGHRA, CDR2 YSYEKL.